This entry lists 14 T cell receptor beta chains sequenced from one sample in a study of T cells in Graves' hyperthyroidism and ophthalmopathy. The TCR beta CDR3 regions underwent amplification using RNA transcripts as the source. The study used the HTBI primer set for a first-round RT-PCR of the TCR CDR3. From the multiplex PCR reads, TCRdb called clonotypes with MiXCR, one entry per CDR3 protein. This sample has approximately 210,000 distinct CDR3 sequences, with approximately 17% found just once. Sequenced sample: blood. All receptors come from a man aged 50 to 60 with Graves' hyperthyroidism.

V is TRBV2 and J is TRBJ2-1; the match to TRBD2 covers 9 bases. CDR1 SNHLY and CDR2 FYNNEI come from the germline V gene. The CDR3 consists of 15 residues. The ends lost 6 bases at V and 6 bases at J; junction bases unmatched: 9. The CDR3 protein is CASRRPTSGANEQFF. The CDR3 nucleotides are TGTGCCAGCAGACGGCCGACTAGCGGAGCCAATGAGCAGTTCTTC.

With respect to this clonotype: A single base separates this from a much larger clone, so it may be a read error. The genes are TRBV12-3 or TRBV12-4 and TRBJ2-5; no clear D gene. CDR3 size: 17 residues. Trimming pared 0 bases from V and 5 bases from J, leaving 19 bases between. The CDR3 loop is CASSLAIVANKHETQYF. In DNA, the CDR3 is TGTGCCAGCAGTTTAGCTATCGTGGCTAATAAACATGAGACCCAGTACTTC.

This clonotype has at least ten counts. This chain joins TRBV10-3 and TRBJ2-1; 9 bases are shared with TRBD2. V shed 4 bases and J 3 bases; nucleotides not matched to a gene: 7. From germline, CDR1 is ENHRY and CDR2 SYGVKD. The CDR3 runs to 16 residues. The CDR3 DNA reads TGTGCCATCAGTGTTCATAGCGGGAGAGTCTACAATGAGCAGTTCTTC. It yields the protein CAISVHSGRVYNEQFF.

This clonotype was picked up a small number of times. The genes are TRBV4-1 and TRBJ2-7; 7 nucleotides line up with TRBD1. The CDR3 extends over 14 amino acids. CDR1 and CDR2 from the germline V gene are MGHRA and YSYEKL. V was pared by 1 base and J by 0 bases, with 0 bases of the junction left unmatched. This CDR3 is CASSQGDSSYEQYF. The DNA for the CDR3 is TGCGCCAGCAGCCAAGGGGACAGCTCCTACGAGCAGTACTTC.

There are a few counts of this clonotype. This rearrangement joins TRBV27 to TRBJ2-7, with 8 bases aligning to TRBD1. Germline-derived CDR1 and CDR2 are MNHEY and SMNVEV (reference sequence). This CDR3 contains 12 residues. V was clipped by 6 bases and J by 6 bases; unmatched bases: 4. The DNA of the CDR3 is TGTGCCAGCAGCCCCGGACAGGGCGAGCAGTACTTC. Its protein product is CASSPGQGEQYF.

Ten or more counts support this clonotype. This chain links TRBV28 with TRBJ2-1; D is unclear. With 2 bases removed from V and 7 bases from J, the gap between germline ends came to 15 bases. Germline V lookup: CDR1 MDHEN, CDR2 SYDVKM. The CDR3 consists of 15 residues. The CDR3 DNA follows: TGTGCCAGCAGTTTAGAGACTTTCGCCTTTAATGAGCAGTTCTTC. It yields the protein CASSLETFAFNEQFF. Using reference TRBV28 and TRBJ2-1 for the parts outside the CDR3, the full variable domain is DVKVTQSSRYLVKRTGEKVFLECVQDMDHENMFWYRQDPGLGLRLIYFSYDVKMKEKGDIPEGYSVSREKKERFSLILESASTNQTSMYLCASSLETFAFNEQFFGPGTRLTVL.

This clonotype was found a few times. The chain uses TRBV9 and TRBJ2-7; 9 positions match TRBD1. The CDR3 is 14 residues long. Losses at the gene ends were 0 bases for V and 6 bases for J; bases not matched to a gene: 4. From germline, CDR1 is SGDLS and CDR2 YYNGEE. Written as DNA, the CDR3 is TGTGCCAGCAGCGTAGGGGACAGGGTTTTCGAGCAGTACTTC. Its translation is CASSVGDRVFEQYF.

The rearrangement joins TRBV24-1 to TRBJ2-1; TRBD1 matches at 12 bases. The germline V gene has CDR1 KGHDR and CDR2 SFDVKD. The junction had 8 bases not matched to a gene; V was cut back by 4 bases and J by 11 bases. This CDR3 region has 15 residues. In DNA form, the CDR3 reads TGTGCCACCAGTGAACCCGGGACAGGGGGCTGGAAGCAGTTCTTC. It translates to CATSEPGTGGWKQFF.

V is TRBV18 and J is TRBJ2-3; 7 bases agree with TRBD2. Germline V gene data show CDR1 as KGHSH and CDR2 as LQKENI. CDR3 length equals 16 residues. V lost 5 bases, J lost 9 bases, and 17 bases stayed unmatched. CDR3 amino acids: CASSSIRDVDGGTQYF. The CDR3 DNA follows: TGTGCCAGCTCATCAATACGCGACGTGGACGGGGGGACGCAGTATTTT. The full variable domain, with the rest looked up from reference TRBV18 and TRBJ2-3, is NAGVMQNPRHLVRRRGQEARLRCSPMKGHSHVYWYRQLPEEGLKFMVYLQKENIIDESGMPKERFSAEFPKEGPSILRIQQVVRGDSAAYFCASSSIRDVDGGTQYFGPGTRLTVL.

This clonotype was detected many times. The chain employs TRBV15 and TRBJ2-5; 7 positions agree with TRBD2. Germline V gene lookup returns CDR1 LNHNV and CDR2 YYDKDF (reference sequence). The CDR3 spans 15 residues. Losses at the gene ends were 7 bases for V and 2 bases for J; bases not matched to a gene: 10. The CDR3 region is CATTARAGAQETQYF. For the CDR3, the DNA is TGTGCCACCACCGCGAGGGCGGGAGCGCAAGAGACCCAGTACTTC.

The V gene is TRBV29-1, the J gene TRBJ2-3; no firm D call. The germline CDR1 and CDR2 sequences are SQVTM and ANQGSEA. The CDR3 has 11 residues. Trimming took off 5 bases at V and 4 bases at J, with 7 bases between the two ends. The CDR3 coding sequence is TGCAGCGTTCAATCCCCAGATACGCAGTATTTT. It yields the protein CSVQSPDTQYF.

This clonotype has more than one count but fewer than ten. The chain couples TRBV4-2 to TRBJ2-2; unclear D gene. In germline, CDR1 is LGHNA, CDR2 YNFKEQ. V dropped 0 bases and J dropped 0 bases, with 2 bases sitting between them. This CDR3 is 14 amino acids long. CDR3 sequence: CASSQDTNTGELFF. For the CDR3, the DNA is TGTGCCAGCAGCCAAGACACGAACACCGGGGAGCTGTTTTTT.

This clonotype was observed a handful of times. Written as DNA, the CDR3 is TGTGCCAGCAGATTCGAGCTCCTGGAGGAGACCCAGTACTTC. This sequence encodes CASRFELLEETQYF. This chain connects TRBV6-1 to TRBJ2-5; D not resolved. The length of the CDR3 is 14 residues. V dropped 6 bases and J dropped 5 bases, with 16 bases sitting between them. Germline CDR1 and CDR2: MNHNS and SASEGT.

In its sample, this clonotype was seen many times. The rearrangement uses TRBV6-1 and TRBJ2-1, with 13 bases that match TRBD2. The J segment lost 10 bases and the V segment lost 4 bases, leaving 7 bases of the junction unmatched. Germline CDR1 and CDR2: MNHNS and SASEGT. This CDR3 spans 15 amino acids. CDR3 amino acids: CASSAGLAGVREQFF. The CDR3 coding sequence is TGTGCCAGCAGTGCCGGACTAGCGGGAGTTAGGGAGCAGTTCTTC.